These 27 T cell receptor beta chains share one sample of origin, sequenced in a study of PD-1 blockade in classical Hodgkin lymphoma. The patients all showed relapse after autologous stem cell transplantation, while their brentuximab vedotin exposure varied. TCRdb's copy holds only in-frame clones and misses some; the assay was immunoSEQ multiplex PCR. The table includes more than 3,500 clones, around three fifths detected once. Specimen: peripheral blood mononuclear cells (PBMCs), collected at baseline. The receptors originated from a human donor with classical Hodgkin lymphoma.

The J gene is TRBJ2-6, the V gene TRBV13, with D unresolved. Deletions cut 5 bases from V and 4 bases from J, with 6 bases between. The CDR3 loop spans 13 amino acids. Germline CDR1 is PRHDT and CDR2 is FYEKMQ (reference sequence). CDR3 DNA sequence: TGTGCCAGCAGCCTAGTCGGGGCCAACGTCCTGACTTTC. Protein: CASSLVGANVLTF.

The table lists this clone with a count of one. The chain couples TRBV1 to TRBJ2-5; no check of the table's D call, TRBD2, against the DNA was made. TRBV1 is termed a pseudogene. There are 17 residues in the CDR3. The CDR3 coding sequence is TGCACCAGCAGCCAGATGAGACGACTAGGGTACCAAGAGACCCAGTACTTC. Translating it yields CTSSQMRRLGYQETQYF.

CDR3 DNA: TGCAGCGTAGACCGGGACAGGGGGTTTCACGAGCAGTACTTC. Encoded protein: CSVDRDRGFHEQYF. The V and J genes are TRBV29-1 and TRBJ2-7; 11 nucleotides agree with TRBD1. The CDR3 sequence is 14 residues long. Germline-derived CDR1 and CDR2 are SQVTM and ANQGSEA. V was pared by 6 bases and J by 5 bases, with 9 bases of the junction left unmatched.

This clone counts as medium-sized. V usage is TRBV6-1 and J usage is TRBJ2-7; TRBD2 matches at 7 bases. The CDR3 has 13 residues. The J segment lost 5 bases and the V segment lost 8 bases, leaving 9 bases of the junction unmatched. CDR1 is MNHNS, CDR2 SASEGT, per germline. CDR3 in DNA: TGTGCCAGCGTTTGGGAGGGAGTCCACGAGCAGTACTTC. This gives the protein CASVWEGVHEQYF.

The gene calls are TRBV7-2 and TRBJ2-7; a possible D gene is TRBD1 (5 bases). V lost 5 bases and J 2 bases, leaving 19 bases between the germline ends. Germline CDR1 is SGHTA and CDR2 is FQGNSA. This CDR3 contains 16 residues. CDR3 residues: CASSIRQLARTYEQYF. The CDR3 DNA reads TGTGCCAGCAGCATCCGACAGCTCGCTAGAACCTACGAGCAGTACTTC.

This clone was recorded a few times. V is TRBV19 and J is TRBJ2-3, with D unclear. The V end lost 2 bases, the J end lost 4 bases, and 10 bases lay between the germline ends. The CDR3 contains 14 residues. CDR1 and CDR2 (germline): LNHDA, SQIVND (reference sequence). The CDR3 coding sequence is TGTGCCAGTAGTATAAGTGGGGTTCCAGATACGCAGTATTTT. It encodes CASSISGVPDTQYF.

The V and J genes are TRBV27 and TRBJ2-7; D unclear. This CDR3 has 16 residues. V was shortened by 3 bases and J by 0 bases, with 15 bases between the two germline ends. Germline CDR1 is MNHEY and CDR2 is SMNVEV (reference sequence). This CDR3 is CASSFDRRTSSYEQYF. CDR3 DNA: TGTGCCAGCAGTTTTGATCGTAGGACGAGCTCCTACGAGCAGTACTTC.

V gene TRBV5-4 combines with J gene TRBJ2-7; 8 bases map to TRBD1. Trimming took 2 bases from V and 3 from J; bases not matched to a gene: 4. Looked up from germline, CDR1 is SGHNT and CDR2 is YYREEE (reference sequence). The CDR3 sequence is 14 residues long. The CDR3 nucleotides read TGTGCCAGCAGCTTAAGACAGGGGATCTACGAGCAGTACTTC. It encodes CASSLRQGIYEQYF.

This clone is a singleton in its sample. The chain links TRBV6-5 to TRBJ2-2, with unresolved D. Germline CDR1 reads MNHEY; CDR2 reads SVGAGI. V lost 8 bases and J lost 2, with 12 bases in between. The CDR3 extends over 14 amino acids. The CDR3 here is CASGRLLNTGELFF. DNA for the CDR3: TGTGCCAGCGGACGCTTGCTTAACACCGGGGAGCTGTTTTTT.

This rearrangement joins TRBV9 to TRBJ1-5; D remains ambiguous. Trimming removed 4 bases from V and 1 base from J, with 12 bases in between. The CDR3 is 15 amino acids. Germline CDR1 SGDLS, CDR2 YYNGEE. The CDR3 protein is CASSPEGTSNQPQHF. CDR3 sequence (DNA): TGTGCCAGCAGCCCAGAAGGTACCAGCAATCAGCCCCAGCATTTT.

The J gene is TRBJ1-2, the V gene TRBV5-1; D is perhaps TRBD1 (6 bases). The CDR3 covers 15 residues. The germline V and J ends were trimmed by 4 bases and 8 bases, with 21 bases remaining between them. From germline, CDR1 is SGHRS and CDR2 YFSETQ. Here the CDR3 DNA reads TGCGCCAGCAGCCCTTACCCGGACAGTACGTTCGGCTACACCTTC. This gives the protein CASSPYPDSTFGYTF.

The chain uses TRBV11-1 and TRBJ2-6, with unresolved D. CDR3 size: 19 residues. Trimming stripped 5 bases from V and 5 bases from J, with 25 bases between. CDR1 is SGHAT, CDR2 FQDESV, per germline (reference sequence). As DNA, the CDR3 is TGTGCCAGCAGCGGTAAGATATACCATGACAAAAGTCGGGCCAACGTCCTGACTTTC. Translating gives CASSGKIYHDKSRANVLTF.

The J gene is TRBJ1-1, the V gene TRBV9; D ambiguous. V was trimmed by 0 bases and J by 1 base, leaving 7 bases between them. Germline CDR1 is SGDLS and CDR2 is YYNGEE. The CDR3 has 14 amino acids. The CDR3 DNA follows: TGTGCCAGCAGCGTAGGGACGGAGAACACTGAAGCTTTCTTT. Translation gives CASSVGTENTEAFF.

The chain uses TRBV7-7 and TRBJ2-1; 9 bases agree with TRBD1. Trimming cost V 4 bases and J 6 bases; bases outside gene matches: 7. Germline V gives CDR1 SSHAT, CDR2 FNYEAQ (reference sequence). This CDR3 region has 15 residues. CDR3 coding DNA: TGTGCCAGCAGCTCAGGGACAGGGCCAACCAATGAGCAGTTCTTC. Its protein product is CASSSGTGPTNEQFF.

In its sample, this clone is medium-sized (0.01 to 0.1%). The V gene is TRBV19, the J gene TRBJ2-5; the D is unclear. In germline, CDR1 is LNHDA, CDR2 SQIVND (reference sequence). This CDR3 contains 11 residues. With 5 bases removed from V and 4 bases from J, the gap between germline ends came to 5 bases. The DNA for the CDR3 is TGTGCCAGTAGTTCCGGAGAGACCCAGTACTTC. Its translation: CASSSGETQYF.

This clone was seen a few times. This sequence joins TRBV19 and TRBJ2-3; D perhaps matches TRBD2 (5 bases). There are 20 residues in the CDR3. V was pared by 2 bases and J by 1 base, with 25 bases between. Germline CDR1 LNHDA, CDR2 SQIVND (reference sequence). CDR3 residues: CASSIPRGQAIPSGTDTQYF. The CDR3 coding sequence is TGTGCCAGTAGTATACCGCGCGGGCAGGCAATTCCGTCGGGCACAGATACGCAGTATTTT.

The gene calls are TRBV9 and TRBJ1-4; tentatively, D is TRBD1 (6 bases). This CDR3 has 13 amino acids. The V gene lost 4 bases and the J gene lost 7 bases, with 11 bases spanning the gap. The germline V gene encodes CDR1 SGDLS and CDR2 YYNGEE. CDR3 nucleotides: TGTGCCAGCAGCCCGGACAGCGGTGAAAAACTGTTTTTT. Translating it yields CASSPDSGEKLFF.

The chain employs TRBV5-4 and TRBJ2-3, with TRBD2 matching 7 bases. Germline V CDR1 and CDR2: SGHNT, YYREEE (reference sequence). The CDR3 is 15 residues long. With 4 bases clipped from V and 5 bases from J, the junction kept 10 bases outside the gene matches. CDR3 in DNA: TGTGCCAGCAGCCCCGGGGGGAGGGTCGGAGATACGCAGTATTTT. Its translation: CASSPGGRVGDTQYF.

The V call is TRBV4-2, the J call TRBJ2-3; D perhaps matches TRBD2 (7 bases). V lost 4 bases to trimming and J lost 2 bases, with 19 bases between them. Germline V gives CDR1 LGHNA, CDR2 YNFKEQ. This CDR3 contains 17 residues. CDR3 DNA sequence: TGTGCCAGCAGCCCATGGGGGGGGCCGGACACCACAGATACGCAGTATTTT. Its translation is CASSPWGGPDTTDTQYF.

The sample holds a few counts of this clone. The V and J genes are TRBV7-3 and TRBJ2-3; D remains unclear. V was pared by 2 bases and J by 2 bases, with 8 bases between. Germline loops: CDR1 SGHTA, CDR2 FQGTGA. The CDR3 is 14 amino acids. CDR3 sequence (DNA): TGTGCCAGCAGCTTAGGCGGTACCACAGATACGCAGTATTTT. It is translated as CASSLGGTTDTQYF.

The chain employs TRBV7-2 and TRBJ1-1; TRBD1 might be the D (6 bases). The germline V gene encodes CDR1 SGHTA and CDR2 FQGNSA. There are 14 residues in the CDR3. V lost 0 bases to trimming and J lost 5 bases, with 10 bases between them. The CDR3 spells CASSLAGGKTEAFF. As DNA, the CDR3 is TGTGCCAGCAGCTTAGCCGGGGGCAAAACTGAAGCTTTCTTT.

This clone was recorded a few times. The CDR3 DNA reads as TGTGCCAGCAGCTTAGCGGGGCTAAGCAATGAGCAGTTCTTC. Encoded protein: CASSLAGLSNEQFF. This chain links TRBV11-3 with TRBJ2-1, with D perhaps matching TRBD1 or TRBD2 (5 bases each). V was pared by 1 base and J by 6 bases, with 10 bases between. The CDR3 is 14 residues long. Germline CDR1 and CDR2: SGHNT and YENEEA. The whole variable domain, filled in from reference TRBV11-3 and TRBJ2-1, reads EAGVVQSPRYKIIEKKQPVAFWCNPISGHNTLYWYLQNLGQGPELLIRYENEEAVDDSQLPKDRFSAERLKGVDSTLKIQPAELGDSAVYLCASSLAGLSNEQFFGPGTRLTVL.

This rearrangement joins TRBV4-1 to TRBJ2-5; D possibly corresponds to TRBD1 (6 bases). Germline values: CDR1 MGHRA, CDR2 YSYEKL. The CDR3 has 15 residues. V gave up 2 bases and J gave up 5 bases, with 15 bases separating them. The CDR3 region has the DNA TGCGCCAGCAGCCAATGGCAGGGTGGGGGCGAGACCCAGTACTTC. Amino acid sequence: CASSQWQGGGETQYF.

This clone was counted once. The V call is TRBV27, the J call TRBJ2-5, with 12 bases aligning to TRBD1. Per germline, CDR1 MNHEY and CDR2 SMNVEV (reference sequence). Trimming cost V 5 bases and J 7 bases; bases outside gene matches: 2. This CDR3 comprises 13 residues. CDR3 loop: CASSLGQGATQYF. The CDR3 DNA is TGTGCCAGCAGTCTGGGACAGGGGGCGACCCAGTACTTC.

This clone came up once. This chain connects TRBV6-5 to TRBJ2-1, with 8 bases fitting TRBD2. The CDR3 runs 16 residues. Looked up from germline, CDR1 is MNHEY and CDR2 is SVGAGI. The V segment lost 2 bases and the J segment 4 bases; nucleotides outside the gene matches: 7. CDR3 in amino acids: CASSYVGGRPYNEQFF. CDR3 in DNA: TGTGCCAGCAGTTACGTTGGCGGGAGGCCTTACAATGAGCAGTTCTTC.

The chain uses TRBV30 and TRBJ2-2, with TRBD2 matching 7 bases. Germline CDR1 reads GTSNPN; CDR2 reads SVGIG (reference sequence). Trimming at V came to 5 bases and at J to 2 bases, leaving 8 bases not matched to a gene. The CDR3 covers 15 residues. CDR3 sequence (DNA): TGTGCCTGGCGAAAGGGAGGGACTAACACCGGGGAGCTGTTTTTT. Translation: CAWRKGGTNTGELFF.

CDR3 nucleotide sequence: TGTGCCAGCAGCGGAGGGACAGGGGGCTGGAGCTATGGCTACACCTTC. Translated, it gives CASSGGTGGWSYGYTF. The chain employs TRBV7-2 and TRBJ1-2; 12 nucleotides align to TRBD1. CDR3 size: 16 residues. J gave up 4 bases and V 5 bases, and 8 bases lay outside the gene matches. Germline assignment: CDR1 SGHTA and CDR2 FQGNSA.